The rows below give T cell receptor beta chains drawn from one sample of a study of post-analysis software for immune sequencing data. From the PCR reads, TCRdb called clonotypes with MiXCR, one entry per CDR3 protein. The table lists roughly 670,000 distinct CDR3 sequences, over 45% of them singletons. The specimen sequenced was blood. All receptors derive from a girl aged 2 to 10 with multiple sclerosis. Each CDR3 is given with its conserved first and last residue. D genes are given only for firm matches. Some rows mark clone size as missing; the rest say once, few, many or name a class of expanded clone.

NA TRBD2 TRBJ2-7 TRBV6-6 TGTGCCAGCAGTTCTGAACTAGCGGGGATGCTCTCCGAGCAGTACTTC CASSSELAGMLSEQYF
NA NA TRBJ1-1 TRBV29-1 TGCAGCGGACTGAATGGGCAGAGTTACACTGAAGCTTTCTTT CSGLNGQSYTEAFF
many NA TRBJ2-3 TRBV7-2 TGTGCCAGCAGCAGGGCCTCTAGCACAGATACGCAGTATTTT CASSRASSTDTQYF
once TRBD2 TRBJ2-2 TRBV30 TGTGCCTGGAGTCGTTCCGGGACTAGCTCTCCCGGGGAGCTGTTTTTT CAWSRSGTSSPGELFF
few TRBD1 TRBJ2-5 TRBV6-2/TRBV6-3 TGTGCCAGCAGTAATCGAGACGGGACAGGATTCTGGCAGTACTTC CASSNRDGTGFWQYF
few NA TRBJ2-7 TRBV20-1 TGCAGTGCTAGGGGCCGCTACGAGCAGTACTTC CSARGRYEQYF
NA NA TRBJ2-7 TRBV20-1 TGCAGTGCTTGGGTCAGCTCCTACGAGCAGTACTTC CSAWVSSYEQYF
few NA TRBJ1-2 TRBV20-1 TGCAGTGCTCTGACCAGGGGCTATGGCTACACCTTC CSALTRGYGYTF
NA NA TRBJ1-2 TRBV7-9 TGTGCCAGCAGCCCGCTAGGTCCTTACTATGGCTACACCTTC CASSPLGPYYGYTF
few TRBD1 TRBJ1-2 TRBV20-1 TGCAGTGCTCGGGACAGGGCGAACTATGGCTACACCTTC CSARDRANYGYTF
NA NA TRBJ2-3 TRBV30 TGTGCCTGGAGCGCCACAGATACGCAGTATTTT CAWSATDTQYF
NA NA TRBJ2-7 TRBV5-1 TGCGCCAGCAGCGTCCAACAGGGCACCTACGAGCAGTACTTC CASSVQQGTYEQYF
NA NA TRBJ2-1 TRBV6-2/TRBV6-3 TGTGCCAGCAGTTATTATGAAGACCACAATGAGCAGTTCTTC CASSYYEDHNEQFF
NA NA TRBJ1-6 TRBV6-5 TGTGCCAGCAAACAGCGTATTCTAAGGTCACCCCTCCACTTT CASKQRILRSPLHF
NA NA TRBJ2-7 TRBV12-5 TGTGCTAGTGGTTTGCCCTCCTACTCCTACGAGCAGTACTTC CASGLPSYSYEQYF
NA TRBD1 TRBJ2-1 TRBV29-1 TGCAGCGTTGTCGGACAGGCGGACTCCTACAATGAGCAGTTCTTC CSVVGQADSYNEQFF
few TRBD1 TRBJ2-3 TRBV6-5 TGTGCCAGCAGTACCCCCACAGGGGGCTTGGCGACGCAGTATTTT CASSTPTGGLATQYF
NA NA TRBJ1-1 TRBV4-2 TGTGCCAGCAGCCAAGATGTTCGGTGGATGGGCACTGAAGCTTTCTTT CASSQDVRWMGTEAFF
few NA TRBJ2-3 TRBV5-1 TGCGCCAGCAGCTTGGCGGGACTCCACACAGATACGCAGTATTTT CASSLAGLHTDTQYF
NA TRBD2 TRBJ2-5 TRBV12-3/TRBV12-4 TGTGCCAGCAGTCAGACTAGCGGACAAGAGACCCAGTACTTC CASSQTSGQETQYF
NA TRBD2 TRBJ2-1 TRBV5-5 TGTGCCAGCAGCTTGGGGACTAGCGGGGTCTACAATGAGCAGTTCTTC CASSLGTSGVYNEQFF
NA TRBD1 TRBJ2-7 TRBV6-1 TGTGCCAGCAGTGAAGCTCTCCAGGGGGCCTACGAGCAGTACTTC CASSEALQGAYEQYF
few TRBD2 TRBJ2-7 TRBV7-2 TGTGCCAGCAGCTTAGGACTAGCGGTCAACGAGCAGTACTTC CASSLGLAVNEQYF
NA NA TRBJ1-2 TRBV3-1 TGTGCCAGCAGCCAAATGTCCGTACGCTATGGCTACACCTTC CASSQMSVRYGYTF